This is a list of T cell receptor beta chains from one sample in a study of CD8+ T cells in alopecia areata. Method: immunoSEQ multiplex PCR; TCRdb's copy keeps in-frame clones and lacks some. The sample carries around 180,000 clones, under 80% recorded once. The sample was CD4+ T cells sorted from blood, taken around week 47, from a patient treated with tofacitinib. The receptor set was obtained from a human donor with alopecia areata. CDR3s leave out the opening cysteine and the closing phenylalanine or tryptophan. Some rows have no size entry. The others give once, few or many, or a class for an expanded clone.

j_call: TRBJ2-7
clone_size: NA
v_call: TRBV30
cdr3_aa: AWSPGQGLYEQY

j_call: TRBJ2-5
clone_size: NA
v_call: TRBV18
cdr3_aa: ASSPPVEETQY

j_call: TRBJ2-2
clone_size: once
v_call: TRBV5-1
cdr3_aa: ASTERLANTGELF

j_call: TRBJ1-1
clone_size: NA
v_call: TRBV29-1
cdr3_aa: SVGRPLNTEAF

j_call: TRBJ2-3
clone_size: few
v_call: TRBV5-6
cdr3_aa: ASSSWAGQPTQY

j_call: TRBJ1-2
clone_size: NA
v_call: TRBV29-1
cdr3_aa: SVEQPTRGYT

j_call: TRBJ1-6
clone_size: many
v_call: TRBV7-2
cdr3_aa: ASSLAFSPLH

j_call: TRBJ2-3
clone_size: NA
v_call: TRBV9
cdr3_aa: ASSVAGSTDTQY

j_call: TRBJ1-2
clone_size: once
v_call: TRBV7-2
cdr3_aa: ASSLAVPRNHGYT

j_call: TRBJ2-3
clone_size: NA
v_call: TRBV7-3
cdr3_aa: ASRLQGLSSTDTQY

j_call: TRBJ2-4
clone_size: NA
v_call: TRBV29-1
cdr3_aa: SVERSGENIQY

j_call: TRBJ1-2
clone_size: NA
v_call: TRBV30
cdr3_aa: AWSEGAGYT

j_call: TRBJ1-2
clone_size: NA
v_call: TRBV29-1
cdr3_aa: SALDDNYGYT

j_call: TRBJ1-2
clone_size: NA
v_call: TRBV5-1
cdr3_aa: ASSSVSIGTGYGYT

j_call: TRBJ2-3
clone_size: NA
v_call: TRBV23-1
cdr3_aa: ASGMWDTQY

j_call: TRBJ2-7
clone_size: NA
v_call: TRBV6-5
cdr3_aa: ASSYIPPRTPGEQY

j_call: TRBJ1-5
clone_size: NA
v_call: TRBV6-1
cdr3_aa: ASKGRAIQPQH

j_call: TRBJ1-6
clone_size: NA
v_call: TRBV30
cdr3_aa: AWSASLH

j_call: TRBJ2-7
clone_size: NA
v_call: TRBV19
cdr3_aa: ASSKGGTSYEQY

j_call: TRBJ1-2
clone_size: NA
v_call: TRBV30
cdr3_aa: AWSATHRGNYGYT

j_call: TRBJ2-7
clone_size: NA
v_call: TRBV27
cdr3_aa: ASSPIDRVGNEQY

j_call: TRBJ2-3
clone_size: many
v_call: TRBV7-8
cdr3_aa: ASSPFSRRGKTDTQY

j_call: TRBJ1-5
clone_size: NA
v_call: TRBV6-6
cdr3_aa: ASSGRSNQPQH

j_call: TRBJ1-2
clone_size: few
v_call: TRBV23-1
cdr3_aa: ASSRPGQGAIKVDGYT

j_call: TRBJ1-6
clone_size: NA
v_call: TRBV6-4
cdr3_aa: ASSEGLRNSPLH

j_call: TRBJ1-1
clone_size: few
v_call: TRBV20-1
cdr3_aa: SASWNTEAF

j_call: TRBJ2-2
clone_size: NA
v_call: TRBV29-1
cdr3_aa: SVLGDSDTGELF

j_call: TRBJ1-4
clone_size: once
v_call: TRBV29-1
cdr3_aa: SVEEGTEKLF

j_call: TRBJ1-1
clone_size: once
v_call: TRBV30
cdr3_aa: AWRGTGLPTEAF

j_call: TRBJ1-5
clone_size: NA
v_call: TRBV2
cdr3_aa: ASSEATYSNQPQH

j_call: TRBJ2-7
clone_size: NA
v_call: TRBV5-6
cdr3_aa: ASILGQGSFREQY

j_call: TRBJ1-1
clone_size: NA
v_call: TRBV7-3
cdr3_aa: ASSSRTGSFAEAF

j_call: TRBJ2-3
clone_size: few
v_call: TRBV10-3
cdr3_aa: AISDLAGSTDTQY

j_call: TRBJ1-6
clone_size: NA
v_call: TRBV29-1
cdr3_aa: SVREGVGSPLH

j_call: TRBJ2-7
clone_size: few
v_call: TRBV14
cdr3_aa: ASSQGQAPGYEQY

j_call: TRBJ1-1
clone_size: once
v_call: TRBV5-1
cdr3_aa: ASSYNTGLNTEAF

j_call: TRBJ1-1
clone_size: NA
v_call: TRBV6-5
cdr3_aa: ASSFLGTEAF

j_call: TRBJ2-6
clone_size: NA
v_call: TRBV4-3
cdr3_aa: ASSQEGGGTGANVLT

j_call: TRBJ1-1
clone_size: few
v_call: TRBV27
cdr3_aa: ASRAEPTNTEAF

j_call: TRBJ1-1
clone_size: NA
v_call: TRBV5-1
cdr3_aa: ASSLSGRSNTEAF